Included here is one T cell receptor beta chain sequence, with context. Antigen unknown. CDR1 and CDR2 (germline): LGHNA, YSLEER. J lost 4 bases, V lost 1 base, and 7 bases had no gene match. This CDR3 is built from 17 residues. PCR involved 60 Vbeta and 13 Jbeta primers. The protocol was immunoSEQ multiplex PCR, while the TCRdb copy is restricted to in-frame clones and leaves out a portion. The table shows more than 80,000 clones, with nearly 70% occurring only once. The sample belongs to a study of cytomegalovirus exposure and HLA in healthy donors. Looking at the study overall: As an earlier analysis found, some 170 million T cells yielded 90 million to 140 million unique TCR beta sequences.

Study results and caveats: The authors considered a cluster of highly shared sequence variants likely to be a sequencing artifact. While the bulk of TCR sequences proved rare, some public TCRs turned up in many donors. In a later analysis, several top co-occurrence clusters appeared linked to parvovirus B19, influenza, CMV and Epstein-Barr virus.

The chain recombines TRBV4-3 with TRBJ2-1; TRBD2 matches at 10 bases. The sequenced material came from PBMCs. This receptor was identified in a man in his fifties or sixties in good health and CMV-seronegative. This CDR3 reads CASSQATSGGVYNEQFF. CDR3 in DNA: TGCGCCAGCAGCCAAGCCACCAGCGGGGGGGTGTACAATGAGCAGTTCTTC.